This T cell receptor (beta chain) was recorded in a study of human T cells and chemical hapten exposure (dated by TCRdb to about 2021). With regard to the full study: Libraries were combined into a pool for sequencing, and differences in TCR yield between samples came mainly from small differences in library volumes within the pool. In alopecia patients, the study followed how the peripheral blood TCR repertoire changed in vivo over primary and secondary sensitization to diphenylcyclopropenone (DPC), a hapten. Each blood RNA sample was used to sequence both TCR alpha and TCR beta chains. Overall study outcomes, separate from this receptor: After repeated subsampling, changes were observed in the strength of the expansion versus patch-test correlation and in the threshold at which the correlation became significant. No change with DPC sensitization was found in the number of TCRs above 1 in 1000 frequency, and no evidence of global repertoire structure alterations was found.

This clonotype appeared a few times. Its antigen is currently not known. Per-nucleotide qualities are absent, and no much larger clonotype sits a single base away. Receptors were amplified or captured by RACE. Reads for this sample came from a NextSeq 500. During library preparation, unique molecular identifiers were attached to individual cDNA molecules so that TCRs could be counted in a quantitative, reproducible way. The study's own analysis went as follows. Samples had a median of roughly 87,000 TCRs, with a range from about 23,224 to 750,000. The Decombinator software suite was used to annotate V, J and CDR3 in the TCR reads. To make PS versus PT1 abundance plots, every sample was subsampled to the same number of TCRs (28,000). Expanded TCRs were defined as absent before sensitization and observed at least eight times at the 2-week time point. Using fastp trimming at Q25 and MiXCR clonotype assembly, TCRdb reanalyzed the public sequencing data and kept in-frame beta chains. Duplicate CDR3 protein sequences are folded into a single record with the most common DNA and genes. None of the V and J calls come from the authors' own analysis; TCRdb made them. Present in this sample are around 65,000 distinct CDR3 sequences, under 7.5% of which were seen just once. Of the sample, 3% to 4% falls within the top ten clones.

The CDR3 covers 14 residues, taking in both the cysteine and the phenylalanine. The retained sequence is limited to the CDR3, 42 bases, with the frame set at the first base. The V end gives up 4 bases and the J end 6 bases, leaving 9 bases in the junction not matched to a gene. CDR1 and CDR2, per the germline V gene, are LGHNA and YNFKEQ. This specimen's time point label, per the study, means: healthy volunteer bleed at 6 weeks. Total RNA was extracted from unfractionated whole blood collected in Tempus Blood RNA tubes. Four or five healthy volunteers served as TCR sequencing controls and were bled at day 0, 2 weeks and 6 weeks.

Sequences were obtained from whole blood. The receptor chain draws on TRBV4-2 and TRBJ2-7; the junction holds 7 bases that match TRBD2. The sequence derives from a female donor in good health. Some clones in this sample may be carry-over from other donors' samples. CDR3 loop: CASSPDGGFSEQYF. The DNA reads as follows: TGTGCCAGCAGCCCGGACGGGGGGTTTTCCGAGCAGTACTTC.